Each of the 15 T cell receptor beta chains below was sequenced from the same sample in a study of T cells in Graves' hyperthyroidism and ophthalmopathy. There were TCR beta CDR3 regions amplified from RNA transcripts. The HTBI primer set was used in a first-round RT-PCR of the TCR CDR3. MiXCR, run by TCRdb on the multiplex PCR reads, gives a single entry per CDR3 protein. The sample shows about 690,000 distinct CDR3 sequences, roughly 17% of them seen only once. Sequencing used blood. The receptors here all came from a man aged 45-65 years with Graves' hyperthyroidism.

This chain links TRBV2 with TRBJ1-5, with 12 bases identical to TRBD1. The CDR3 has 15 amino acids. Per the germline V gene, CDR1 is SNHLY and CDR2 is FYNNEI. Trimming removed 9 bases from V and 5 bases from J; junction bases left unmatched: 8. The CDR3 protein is CASLAGTGGHQPQHF. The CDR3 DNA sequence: TGTGCCAGTCTAGCCGGGACAGGGGGCCATCAGCCCCAGCATTTT.

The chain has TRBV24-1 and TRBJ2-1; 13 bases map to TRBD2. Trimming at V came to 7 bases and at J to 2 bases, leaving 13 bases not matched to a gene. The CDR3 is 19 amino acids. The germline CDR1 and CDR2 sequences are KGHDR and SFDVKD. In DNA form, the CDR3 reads TGTGCCACCAGCAACCCGGGACTAGCGGGACCCAAACCCTACAATGAGCAGTTCTTC. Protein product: CATSNPGLAGPKPYNEQFF.

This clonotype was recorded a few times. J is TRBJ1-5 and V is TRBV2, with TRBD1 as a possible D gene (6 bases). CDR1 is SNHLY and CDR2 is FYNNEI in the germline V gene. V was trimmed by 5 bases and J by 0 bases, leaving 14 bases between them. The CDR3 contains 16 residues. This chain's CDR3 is CASSYRVIFSNQPQHF. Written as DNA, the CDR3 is TGTGCCAGCAGTTACAGGGTGATTTTTAGCAATCAGCCCCAGCATTTT. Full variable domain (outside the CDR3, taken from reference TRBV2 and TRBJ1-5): EPEVTQTPSHQVTQMGQEVILRCVPISNHLYFYWYRQILGQKVEFLVSFYNNEISEKSEIFDDQFSVERPDGSNFTLKIRSTKLEDSAMYFCASSYRVIFSNQPQHFGDGTRLSIL.

CDR3: CAISESTGGEQYF. In DNA form, the CDR3 reads TGTGCCATCAGTGAGTCTACAGGGGGCGAGCAGTACTTC. The chain couples TRBV10-3 to TRBJ2-7; 8 positions agree with TRBD1. The junction had 1 base not matched to a gene; V was cut back by 0 bases and J by 6 bases. Looked up from germline, CDR1 is ENHRY and CDR2 is SYGVKD. The CDR3 is made up of 13 amino acids.

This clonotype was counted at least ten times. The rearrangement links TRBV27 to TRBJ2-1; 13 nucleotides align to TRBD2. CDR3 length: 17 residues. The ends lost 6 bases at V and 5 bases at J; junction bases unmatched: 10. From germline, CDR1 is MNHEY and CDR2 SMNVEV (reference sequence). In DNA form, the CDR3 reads TGTGCCAGCAGCCGCAGATTGACTAGCGGGGGGAACAATGAGCAGTTCTTC. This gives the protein CASSRRLTSGGNNEQFF.

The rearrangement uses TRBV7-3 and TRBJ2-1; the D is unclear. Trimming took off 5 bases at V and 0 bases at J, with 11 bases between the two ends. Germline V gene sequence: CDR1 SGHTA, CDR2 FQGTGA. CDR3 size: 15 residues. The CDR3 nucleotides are TGTGCCAGCAGCATCGACGCTAGCTCCTACAATGAGCAGTTCTTC. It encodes CASSIDASSYNEQFF.

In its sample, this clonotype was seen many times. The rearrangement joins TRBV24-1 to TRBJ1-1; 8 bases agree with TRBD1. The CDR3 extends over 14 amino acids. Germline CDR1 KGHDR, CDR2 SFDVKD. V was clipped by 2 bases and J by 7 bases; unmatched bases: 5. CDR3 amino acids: CATSDSRGLGEAFF. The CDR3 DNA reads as TGTGCCACCAGTGATTCCAGGGGGCTTGGTGAAGCTTTCTTT.

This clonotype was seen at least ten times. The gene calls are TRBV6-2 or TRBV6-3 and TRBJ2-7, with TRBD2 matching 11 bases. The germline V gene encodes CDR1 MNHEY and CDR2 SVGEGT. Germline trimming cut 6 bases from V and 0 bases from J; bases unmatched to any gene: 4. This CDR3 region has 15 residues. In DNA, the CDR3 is TGTGCCAGCAGGACTAGCGGGGTGAACTCCTACGAGCAGTACTTC. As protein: CASRTSGVNSYEQYF.

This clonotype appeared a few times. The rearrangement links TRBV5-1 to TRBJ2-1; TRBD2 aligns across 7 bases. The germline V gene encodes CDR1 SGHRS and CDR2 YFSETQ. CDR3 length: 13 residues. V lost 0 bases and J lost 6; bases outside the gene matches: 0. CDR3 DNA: TGCGCCAGCAGCTTGGTAGCGGGCAATGAGCAGTTCTTC. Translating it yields CASSLVAGNEQFF.

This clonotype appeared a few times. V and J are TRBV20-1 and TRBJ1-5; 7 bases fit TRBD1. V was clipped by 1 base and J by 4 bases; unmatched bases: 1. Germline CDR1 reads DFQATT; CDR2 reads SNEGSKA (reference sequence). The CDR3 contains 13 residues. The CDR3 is CSARVQGNQPQHF. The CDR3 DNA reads TGCAGTGCTAGAGTACAGGGGAATCAGCCCCAGCATTTT.

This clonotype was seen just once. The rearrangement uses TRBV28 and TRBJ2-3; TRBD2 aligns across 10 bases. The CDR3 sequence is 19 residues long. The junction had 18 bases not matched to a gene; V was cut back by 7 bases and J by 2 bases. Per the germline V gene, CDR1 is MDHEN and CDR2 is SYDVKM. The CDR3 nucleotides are TGTGCCAGCAATTACCCCTCCCAAAGCGGGAGGGATTACACAGATACGCAGTATTTT. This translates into CASNYPSQSGRDYTDTQYF.

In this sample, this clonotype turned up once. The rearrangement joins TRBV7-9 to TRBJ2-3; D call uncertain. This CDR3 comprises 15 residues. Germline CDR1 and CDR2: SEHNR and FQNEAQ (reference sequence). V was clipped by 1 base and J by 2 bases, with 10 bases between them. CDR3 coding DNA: TGTGCCAGCAGCTTAGTATCGGTATTCACAGATACGCAGTATTTT. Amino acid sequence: CASSLVSVFTDTQYF.

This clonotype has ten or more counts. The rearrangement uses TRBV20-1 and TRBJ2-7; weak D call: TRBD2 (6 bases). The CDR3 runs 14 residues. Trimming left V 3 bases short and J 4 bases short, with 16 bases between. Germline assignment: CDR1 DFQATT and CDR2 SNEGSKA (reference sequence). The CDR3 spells CSARGRQGIYEQYF. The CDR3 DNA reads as TGCAGTGCTAGGGGGAGGCAAGGCATTTACGAGCAGTACTTC.

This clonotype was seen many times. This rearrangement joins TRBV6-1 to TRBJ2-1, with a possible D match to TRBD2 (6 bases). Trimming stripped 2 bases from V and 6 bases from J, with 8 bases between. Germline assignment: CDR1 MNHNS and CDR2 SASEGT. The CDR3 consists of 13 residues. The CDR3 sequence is CASSEISGNEQFF. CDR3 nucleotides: TGTGCCAGCAGTGAAATTAGCGGCAATGAGCAGTTCTTC.

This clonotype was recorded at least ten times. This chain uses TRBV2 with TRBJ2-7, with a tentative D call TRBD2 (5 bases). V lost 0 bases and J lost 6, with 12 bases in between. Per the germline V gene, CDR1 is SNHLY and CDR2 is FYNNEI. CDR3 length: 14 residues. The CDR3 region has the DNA TGTGCCAGCAGTGAAGCGCTTCTAGCAGGCGAGCAGTACTTC. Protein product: CASSEALLAGEQYF.